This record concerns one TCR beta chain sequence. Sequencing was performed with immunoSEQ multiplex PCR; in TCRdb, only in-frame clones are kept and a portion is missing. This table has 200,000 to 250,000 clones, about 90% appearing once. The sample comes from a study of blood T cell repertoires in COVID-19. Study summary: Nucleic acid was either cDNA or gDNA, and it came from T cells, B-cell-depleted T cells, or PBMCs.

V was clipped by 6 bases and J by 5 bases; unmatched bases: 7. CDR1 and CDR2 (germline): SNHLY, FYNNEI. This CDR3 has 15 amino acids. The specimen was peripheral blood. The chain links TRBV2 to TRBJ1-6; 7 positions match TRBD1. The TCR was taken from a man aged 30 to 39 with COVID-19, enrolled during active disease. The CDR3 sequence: CASRTGEVDNSPLHF. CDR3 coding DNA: TGTGCCAGCAGAACAGGGGAGGTAGATAATTCACCCCTCCACTTT.